These 10 T cell receptor beta chains were all obtained from the same sample, sequenced in a study of T-cell memory formation after mild COVID-19. Via MiXCR, TCRdb re-called the 5' RACE reads, giving one row per CDR3 protein. The table includes approximately 260,000 distinct CDR3 sequences, about 20% detected once. The material sequenced was PBMCs or a T cell subset sorted from them (not recorded which). The receptor source for this set is a man between 18 and 29 years old who had mild COVID-19 (a few samples of this study predate the infection). Cell type and time point are not known.

This clonotype was detected a few times. The chain joins TRBV12-3 or TRBV12-4 to TRBJ1-5; no clear D gene. Trimming left V 3 bases short and J 7 bases short, with 10 bases between. CDR3 size: 13 residues. CDR3 sequence reads: CASSLGLRQPQHF. The CDR3, as DNA: TGTGCCAGCAGTTTGGGGTTGAGGCAGCCCCAGCATTTT.

The rearrangement joins TRBV2 to TRBJ2-7; TRBD1 aligns across 10 bases. The CDR3 contains 13 residues. Germline loops: CDR1 SNHLY, CDR2 FYNNEI. The V gene end was trimmed by 11 bases and the J gene end by 0 bases; junction bases not matched to a gene: 4. The DNA of the CDR3 is TGTGCCGGACAGGGGGTAATCTCCTACGAGCAGTACTTC. This sequence encodes CAGQGVISYEQYF.

This chain joins TRBV5-4 and TRBJ1-1; 8 nucleotides align to TRBD1. The J segment lost 3 bases and the V segment lost 4 bases, leaving 5 bases of the junction unmatched. Germline V gives CDR1 SGHNT, CDR2 YYREEE (reference sequence). CDR3 length: 14 residues. The CDR3 nucleotides are TGTGCCAGCAGCATAACAGGGGGGTACACTGAAGCTTTCTTT. Translation: CASSITGGYTEAFF.

CDR3 amino acids: CASSYRAREQFF. The CDR3 DNA sequence: TGTGCCAGCAGCTACAGGGCTCGGGAGCAGTTCTTC. The chain combines TRBV7-2 with TRBJ2-1; maybe TRBD1 (6 bases). V was cut by 4 bases and J by 10 bases, with 11 bases left in between. The germline CDR1 and CDR2 sequences are SGHTA and FQGNSA. The CDR3 totals 12 residues. Looking up the rest from reference TRBV7-2 and TRBJ2-1 gives the full variable domain: GAGVSQSPSNKVTEKGKDVELRCDPISGHTALYWYRQSLGQGLEFLIYFQGNSAPDKSGLPSDRFSAERTGGSVSTLTIQRTQQEDSAVYLCASSYRAREQFFGPGTRLTVL.

The chain combines TRBV12-3 or TRBV12-4 with TRBJ2-3; perhaps TRBD2 as D (6 bases). The CDR3 consists of 17 residues. V was cut by 0 bases and J by 3 bases, with 16 bases left in between. The CDR3 loop is CASSLAGWRGNTDTQYF. For the CDR3, the DNA is TGTGCCAGCAGTTTAGCGGGGTGGAGGGGCAATACAGATACGCAGTATTTT.

The chain has TRBV7-2 and TRBJ1-3; TRBD1 aligns across 9 bases. Germline loops: CDR1 SGHTA, CDR2 FQGNSA. Trimming took 2 bases from V and 8 from J; bases not matched to a gene: 10. There are 16 residues in the CDR3. For the CDR3, the DNA is TGTGCCAGCAGCTTACATGGGACAGGGAACGGGGACACCATATATTTT. It codes for CASSLHGTGNGDTIYF. The full variable domain, its missing parts supplied by reference TRBV7-2 and TRBJ1-3, is GAGVSQSPSNKVTEKGKDVELRCDPISGHTALYWYRQSLGQGLEFLIYFQGNSAPDKSGLPSDRFSAERTGGSVSTLTIQRTQQEDSAVYLCASSLHGTGNGDTIYFGEGSWLTVV.

This clonotype occurred many times. V usage is TRBV29-1 and J usage is TRBJ1-4; D gene unclear. The CDR3 extends over 12 amino acids. V lost 3 bases, J lost 4 bases, and 6 bases lay in between. Germline CDR1 is SQVTM and CDR2 is ANQGSEA. For the CDR3, the DNA is TGCAGCGTTGAGAGGGTTAATGAAAAACTGTTTTTT. Translation gives CSVERVNEKLFF.

The rearrangement links TRBV6-5 to TRBJ2-3; 8 nucleotides match TRBD2. V lost 2 bases to trimming and J lost 5 bases; unmatched junction nucleotides: 9. CDR3 size: 16 residues. The germline V gene has CDR1 MNHEY and CDR2 SVGAGI. The DNA of the CDR3 is TGTGCCAGCAGTTACGAATCGGGGGGGCTGGAAGATACGCAGTATTTT. It yields the protein CASSYESGGLEDTQYF.

This clonotype occurred a few times. The chain has TRBV6-2 or TRBV6-3 and TRBJ1-5, with 7 bases identical to TRBD1. The germline V gene encodes CDR1 MNHEY and CDR2 SVGEGT. This CDR3 contains 17 residues. Trimming removed 7 bases from V and 5 bases from J; junction bases left unmatched: 17. In nucleotides, the CDR3 is TGTGCCAGCACCGCGCGCGCCGCTAGACAGGGTTATCAGCCCCAGCATTTT. This gives the protein CASTARAARQGYQPQHF.

The chain is built from TRBV9 and TRBJ1-2, with 11 bases lining up with TRBD1. CDR3 length equals 15 residues. From germline, CDR1 is SGDLS and CDR2 YYNGEE. V gave up 3 bases and J gave up 3 bases; unmatched junction bases: 4. The CDR3 DNA sequence: TGTGCCAGCAGCGCGGACAGGGGGCTTCACTATGGCTACACCTTC. Protein product: CASSADRGLHYGYTF.